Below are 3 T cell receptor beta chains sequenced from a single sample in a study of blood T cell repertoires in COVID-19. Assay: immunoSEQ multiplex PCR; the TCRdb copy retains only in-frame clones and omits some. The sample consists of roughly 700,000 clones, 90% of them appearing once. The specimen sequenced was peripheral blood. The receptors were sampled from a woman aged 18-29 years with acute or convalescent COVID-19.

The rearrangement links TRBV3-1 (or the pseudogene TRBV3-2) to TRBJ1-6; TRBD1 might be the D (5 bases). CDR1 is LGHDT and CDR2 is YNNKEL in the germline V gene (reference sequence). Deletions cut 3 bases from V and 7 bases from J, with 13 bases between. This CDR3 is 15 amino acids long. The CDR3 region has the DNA TGTGCCAGCAGCCAGGGGGGGTTAGGGAATTCACCCCTCCACTTT. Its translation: CASSQGGLGNSPLHF.

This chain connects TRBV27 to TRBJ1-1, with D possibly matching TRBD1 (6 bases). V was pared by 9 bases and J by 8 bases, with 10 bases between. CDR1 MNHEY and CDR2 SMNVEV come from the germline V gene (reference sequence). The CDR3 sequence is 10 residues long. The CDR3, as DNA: TGTGCCAGAAAAGGGACAGAAGCTTTCTTT. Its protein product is CARKGTEAFF.

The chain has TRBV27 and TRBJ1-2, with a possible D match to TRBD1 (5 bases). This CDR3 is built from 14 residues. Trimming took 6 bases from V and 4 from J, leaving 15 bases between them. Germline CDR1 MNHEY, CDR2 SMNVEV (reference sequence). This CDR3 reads CASSPRGEIYGYTF. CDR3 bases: TGTGCCAGCAGCCCCCGGGGGGAAATCTATGGCTACACCTTC.